This T cell receptor beta chain was identified during a study of patients and donors after allogeneic stem cell transplantation (dated by TCRdb to 2019 to 2021). Trimming takes 3 bases off V and 7 bases off J; junction bases not matched to a gene: 4. CDR1 MDHEN and CDR2 SYDVKM were looked up in the germline V gene. Counted from cysteine to phenylalanine, this CDR3 has 15 amino acids. Only CDR3 DNA is held: 45 bases, read in frame from base 1. Libraries were made using RT-PCR. Instrument on record: NextSeq 550. TCRdb ran its own pipeline on the public reads, namely fastp trimming at Q25 and MiXCR clone calling, and kept in-frame beta chains. Each entry merges the rows of one CDR3 protein and shows their most common DNA and genes. For this sample the table gives approximately 200,000 distinct CDR3 sequences, of which roughly two fifths were detected only once. Approximately 10% of the sample is taken by the ten largest.

For this clonotype: It has no known antigen specificity. Base-call qualities are not available, and no considerably larger clone is one nucleotide away.

The sequence links TRBV28 to TRBJ1-5; the junction holds 12 bases that match TRBD1. This receptor was obtained from a human donor who was either an allogeneic HSCT recipient or a stem cell or donor lymphocyte infusion donor (not recorded which). It is not recorded whose cells these are; they may come from a transplant donor. Sequenced: blood, either unsorted or a sorted T cell fraction (not recorded which). The DNA is TGTGCCAGCAGTTTCTCCGGGACAGGGGGCCAGCCCCAGCATTTT. Its coded protein is CASSFSGTGGQPQHF.